This T cell receptor beta chain was retrieved from a study of shared clonotypes between healthy human individuals. Overall study: CD8 memory received one plate per donor, CD8 naive two, CD4 memory three and CD4 naive three.

TCRdb's table, derived via immunoSEQ multiplex PCR, lists solely in-frame clones and lacks some. The sample lists roughly 2 million clones, 95% occurring once. Germline assignment: CDR1 KGHSH and CDR2 LQKENI. The CDR3 contains 17 residues. Losses at the gene ends were 4 bases for V and 2 bases for J; bases not matched to a gene: 8. The sample taken for sequencing was naive CD4+ T cells sorted from blood. Stated subset: CD45RA+ positively selected. The TCR originated in a man aged 18 to 35 in good health. The chain combines TRBV18 with TRBJ1-3, with TRBD1 matching over 10 bases. The CDR3 protein is CASSRASGTGAGNTIYF. In DNA, the CDR3 is TGTGCCAGCTCACGGGCTTCCGGGACAGGGGCTGGAAACACCATATATTTT.